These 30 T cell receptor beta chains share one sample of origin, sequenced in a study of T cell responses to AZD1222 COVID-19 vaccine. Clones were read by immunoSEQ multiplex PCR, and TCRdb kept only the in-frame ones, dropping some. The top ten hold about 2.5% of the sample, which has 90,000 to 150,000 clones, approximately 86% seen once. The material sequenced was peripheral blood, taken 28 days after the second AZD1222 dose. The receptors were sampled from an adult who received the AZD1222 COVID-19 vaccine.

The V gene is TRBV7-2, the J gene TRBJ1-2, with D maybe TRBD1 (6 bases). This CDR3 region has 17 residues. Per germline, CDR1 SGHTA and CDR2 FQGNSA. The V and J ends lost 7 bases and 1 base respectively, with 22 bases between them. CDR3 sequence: CASNKIDRTGFNYGYTF. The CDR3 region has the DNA TGTGCCAGCAACAAAATAGACAGGACGGGCTTTAACTATGGCTACACCTTC.

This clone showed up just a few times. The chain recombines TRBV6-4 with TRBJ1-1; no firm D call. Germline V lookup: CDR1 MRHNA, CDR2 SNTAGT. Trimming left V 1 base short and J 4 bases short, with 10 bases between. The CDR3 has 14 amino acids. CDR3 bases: TGTGCCAGCAGTGACTACTACACGGGCACTGAAGCTTTCTTT. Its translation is CASSDYYTGTEAFF.

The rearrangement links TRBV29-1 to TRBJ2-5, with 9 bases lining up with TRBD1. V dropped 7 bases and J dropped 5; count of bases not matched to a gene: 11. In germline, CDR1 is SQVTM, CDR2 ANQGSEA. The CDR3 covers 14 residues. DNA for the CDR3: TGCAGCGGATGGACAACAGGGGGCTTTGAGACCCAGTACTTC. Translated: CSGWTTGGFETQYF.

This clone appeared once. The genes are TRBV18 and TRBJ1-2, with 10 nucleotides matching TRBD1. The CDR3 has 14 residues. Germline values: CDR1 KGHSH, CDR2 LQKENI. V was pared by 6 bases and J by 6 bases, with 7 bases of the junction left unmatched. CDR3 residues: CASSRDRGNDGYTF. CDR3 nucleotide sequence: TGTGCCAGCTCGCGGGACAGGGGTAATGATGGCTACACCTTC. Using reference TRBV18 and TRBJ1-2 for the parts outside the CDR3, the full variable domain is NAGVMQNPRHLVRRRGQEARLRCSPMKGHSHVYWYRQLPEEGLKFMVYLQKENIIDESGMPKERFSAEFPKEGPSILRIQQVVRGDSAAYFCASSRDRGNDGYTFGSGTRLTVV.

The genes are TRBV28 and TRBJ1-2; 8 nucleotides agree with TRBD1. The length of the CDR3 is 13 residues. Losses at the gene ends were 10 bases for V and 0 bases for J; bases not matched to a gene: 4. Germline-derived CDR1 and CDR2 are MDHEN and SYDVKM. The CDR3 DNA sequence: TGTGCCATCCACAGGGGGACTAACTATGGCTACACCTTC. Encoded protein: CAIHRGTNYGYTF.

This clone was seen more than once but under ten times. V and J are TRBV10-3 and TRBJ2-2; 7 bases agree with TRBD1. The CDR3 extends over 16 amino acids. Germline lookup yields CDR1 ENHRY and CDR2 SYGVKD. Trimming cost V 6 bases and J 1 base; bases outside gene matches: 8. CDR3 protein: CAISATGAENTGELFF. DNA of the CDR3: TGTGCCATCAGCGCCACAGGGGCAGAGAACACCGGGGAGCTGTTTTTT.

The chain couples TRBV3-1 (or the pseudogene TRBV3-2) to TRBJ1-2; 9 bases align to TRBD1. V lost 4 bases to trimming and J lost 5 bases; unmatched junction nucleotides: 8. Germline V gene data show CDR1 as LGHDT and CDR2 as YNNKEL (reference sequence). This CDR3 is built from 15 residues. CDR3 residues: CASSPGQGLWYGYTF. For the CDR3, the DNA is TGTGCCAGCAGCCCTGGACAGGGGCTTTGGTATGGCTACACCTTC.

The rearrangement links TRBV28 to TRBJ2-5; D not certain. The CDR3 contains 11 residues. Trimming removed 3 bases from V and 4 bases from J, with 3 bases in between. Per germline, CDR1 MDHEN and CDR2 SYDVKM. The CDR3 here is CASSFLETQYF. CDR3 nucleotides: TGTGCCAGCAGTTTCCTAGAGACCCAGTACTTC.

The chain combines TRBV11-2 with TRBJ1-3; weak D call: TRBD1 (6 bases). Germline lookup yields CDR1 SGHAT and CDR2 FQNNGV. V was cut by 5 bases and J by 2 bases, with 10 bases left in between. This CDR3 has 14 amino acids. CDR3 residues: CASSPWTAGNTIYF. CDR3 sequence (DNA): TGTGCCAGCAGCCCCTGGACAGCTGGAAACACCATATATTTT.

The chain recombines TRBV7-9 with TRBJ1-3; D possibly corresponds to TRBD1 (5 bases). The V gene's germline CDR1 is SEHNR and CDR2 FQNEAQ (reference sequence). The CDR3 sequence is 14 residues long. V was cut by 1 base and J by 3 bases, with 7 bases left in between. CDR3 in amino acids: CASSLETVGNTIYF. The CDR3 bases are TGTGCCAGCAGCTTAGAGACAGTTGGAAACACCATATATTTT. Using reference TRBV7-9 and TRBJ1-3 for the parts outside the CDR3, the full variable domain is DTGVSQNPRHKITKRGQNVTFRCDPISEHNRLYWYRQTLGQGPEFLTYFQNEAQLEKSRLLSDRFSAERPKGSFSTLEIQRTEQGDSAMYLCASSLETVGNTIYFGEGSWLTVV.

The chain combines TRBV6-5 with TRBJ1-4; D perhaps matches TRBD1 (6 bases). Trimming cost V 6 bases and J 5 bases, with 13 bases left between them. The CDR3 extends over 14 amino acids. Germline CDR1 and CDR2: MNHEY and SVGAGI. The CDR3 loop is CASSTRDTNEKLFF. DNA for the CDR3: TGTGCCAGCAGCACACGGGACACAAATGAAAAACTGTTTTTT.

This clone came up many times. The DNA for the CDR3 is TGCGCCAGCAGCTTGGCCCCAGAATGGGAGCAGTTCTTC. Its translation is CASSLAPEWEQFF. The chain has TRBV5-1 and TRBJ2-1; D is unresolved. Trimming left V 0 bases short and J 10 bases short, with 11 bases between. Germline V gene lookup returns CDR1 SGHRS and CDR2 YFSETQ. The CDR3 extends over 13 amino acids.

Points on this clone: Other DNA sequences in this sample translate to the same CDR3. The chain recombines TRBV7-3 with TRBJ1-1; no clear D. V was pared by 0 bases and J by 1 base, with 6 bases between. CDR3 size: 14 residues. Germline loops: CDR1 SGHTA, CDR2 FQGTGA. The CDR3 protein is CASSLTGGNTEAFF. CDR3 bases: TGTGCCAGCAGCTTAACGGGAGGGAACACTGAAGCTTTCTTT.

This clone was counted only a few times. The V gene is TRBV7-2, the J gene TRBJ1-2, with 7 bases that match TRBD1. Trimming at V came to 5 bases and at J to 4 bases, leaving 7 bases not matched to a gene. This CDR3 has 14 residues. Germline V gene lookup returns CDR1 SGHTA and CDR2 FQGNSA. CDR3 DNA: TGTGCCAGCAGCCCCGGACAGGCCCTCTATGGCTACACCTTC. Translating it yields CASSPGQALYGYTF.

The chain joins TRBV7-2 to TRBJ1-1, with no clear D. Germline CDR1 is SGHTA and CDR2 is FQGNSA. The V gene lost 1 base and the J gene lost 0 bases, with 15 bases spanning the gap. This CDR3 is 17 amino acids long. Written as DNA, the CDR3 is TGTGCCAGCAGCTTAGTAGTAGGCTCACACATGAACACTGAAGCTTTCTTT. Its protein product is CASSLVVGSHMNTEAFF. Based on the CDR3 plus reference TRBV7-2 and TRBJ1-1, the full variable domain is GAGVSQSPSNKVTEKGKDVELRCDPISGHTALYWYRQSLGQGLEFLIYFQGNSAPDKSGLPSDRFSAERTGGSVSTLTIQRTQQEDSAVYLCASSLVVGSHMNTEAFFGQGTRLTVV.

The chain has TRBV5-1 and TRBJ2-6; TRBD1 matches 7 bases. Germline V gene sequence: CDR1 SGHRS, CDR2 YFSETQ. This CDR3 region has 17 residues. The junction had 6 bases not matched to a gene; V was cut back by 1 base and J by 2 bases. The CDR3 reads CASSLWAGGAGANVLTF. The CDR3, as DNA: TGCGCCAGCAGCTTGTGGGCAGGGGGAGCTGGGGCCAACGTCCTGACTTTC.

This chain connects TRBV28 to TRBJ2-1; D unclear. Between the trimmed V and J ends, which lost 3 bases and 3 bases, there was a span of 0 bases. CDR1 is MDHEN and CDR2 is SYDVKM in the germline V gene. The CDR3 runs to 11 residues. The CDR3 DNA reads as TGTGCCAGCAGTTTCTACAATGAGCAGTTCTTC. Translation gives CASSFYNEQFF.

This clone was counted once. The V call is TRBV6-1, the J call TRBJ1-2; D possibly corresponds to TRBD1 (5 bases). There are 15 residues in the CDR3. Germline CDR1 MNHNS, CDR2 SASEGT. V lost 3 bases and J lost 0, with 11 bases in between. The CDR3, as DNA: TGTGCCAGCAGTGACAAGACAGTAGCTAACTATGGCTACACCTTC. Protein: CASSDKTVANYGYTF.

The CDR3 here is CASRLQGHKDTQYF. For the CDR3, the DNA is TGTGCCAGCAGGCTACAGGGTCATAAAGATACGCAGTATTTT. This chain joins TRBV6-6 and TRBJ2-3; D may be TRBD1 (6 bases). CDR3 size: 14 residues. Germline CDR1 MNHNY, CDR2 SVGAGI (reference sequence). Trimming took 6 bases from V and 5 from J, leaving 15 bases between them.

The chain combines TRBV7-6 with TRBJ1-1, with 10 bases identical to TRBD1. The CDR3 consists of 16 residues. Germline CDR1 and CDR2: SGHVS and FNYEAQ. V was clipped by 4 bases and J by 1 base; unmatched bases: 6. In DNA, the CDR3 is TGTGCCAGCAGCTCCCGGACAGGGGGACCGAACACTGAAGCTTTCTTT. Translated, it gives CASSSRTGGPNTEAFF.

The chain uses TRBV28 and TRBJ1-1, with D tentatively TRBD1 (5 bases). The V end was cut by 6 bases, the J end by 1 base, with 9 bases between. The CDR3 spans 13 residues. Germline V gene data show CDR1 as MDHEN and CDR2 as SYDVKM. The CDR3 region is CASRMTENTEAFF. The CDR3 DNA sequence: TGTGCCAGCAGGATGACAGAGAACACTGAAGCTTTCTTT.

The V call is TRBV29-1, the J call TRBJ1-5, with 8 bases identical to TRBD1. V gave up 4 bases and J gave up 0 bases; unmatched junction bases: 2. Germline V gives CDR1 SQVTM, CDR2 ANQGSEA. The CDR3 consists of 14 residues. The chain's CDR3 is CSVVGQGSNQPQHF. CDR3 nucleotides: TGCAGCGTTGTAGGACAGGGTAGCAATCAGCCCCAGCATTTT.

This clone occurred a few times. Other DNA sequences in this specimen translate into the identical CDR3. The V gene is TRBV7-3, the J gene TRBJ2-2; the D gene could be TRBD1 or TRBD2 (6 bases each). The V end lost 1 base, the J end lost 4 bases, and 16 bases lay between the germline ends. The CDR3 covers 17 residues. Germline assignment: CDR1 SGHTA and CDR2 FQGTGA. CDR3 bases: TGTGCCAGCAGCTTAAGTGGTGGGGGGCGTAGCACCGGGGAGCTGTTTTTT. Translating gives CASSLSGGGRSTGELFF.

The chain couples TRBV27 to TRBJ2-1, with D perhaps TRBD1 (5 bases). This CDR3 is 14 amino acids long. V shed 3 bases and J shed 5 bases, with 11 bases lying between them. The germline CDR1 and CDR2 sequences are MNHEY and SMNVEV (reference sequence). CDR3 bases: TGTGCCAGCAGTTTGAACAGGCCTCACAATGAGCAGTTCTTC. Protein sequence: CASSLNRPHNEQFF.

The CDR3 here is CASSLVPANTEAFF. In nucleotides, the CDR3 is TGTGCCAGCAGCTTAGTGCCGGCGAACACTGAAGCTTTCTTT. The rearrangement uses TRBV7-6 and TRBJ1-1, with D hard to call. Trimming left V 1 base short and J 1 base short, with 7 bases between. The CDR3 sequence is 14 residues long. Germline V lookup: CDR1 SGHVS, CDR2 FNYEAQ.

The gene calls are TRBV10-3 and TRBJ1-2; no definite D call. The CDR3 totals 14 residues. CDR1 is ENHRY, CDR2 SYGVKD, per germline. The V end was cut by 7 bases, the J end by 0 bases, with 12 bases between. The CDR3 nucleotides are TGTGCCATCACTGACGGAGTCTCTAACTATGGCTACACCTTC. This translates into CAITDGVSNYGYTF.

Written as DNA, the CDR3 is TGTGCCATCCTTAGCGGGACTTACAATGAGCAGTTCTTC. Translation gives CAILSGTYNEQFF. The chain is built from TRBV28 and TRBJ2-1, with TRBD2 matching over 8 bases. The CDR3 length is 13 residues. V lost 10 bases and J lost 4; bases outside the gene matches: 6. Germline loops: CDR1 MDHEN, CDR2 SYDVKM.

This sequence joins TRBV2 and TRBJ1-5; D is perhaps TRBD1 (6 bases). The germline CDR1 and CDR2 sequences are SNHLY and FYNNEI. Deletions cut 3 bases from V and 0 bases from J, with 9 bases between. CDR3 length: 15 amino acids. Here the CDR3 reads CASSENRASNQPQHF. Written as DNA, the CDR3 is TGTGCCAGCAGTGAGAACAGGGCTAGCAATCAGCCCCAGCATTTT.

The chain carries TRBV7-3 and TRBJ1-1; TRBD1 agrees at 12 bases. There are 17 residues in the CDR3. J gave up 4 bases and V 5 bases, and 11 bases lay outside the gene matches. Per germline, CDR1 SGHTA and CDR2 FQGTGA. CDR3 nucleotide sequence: TGTGCCAGCAGCCTAGAGGGACAGGGGGCAGGAGGCACTGAAGCTTTCTTT. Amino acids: CASSLEGQGAGGTEAFF.

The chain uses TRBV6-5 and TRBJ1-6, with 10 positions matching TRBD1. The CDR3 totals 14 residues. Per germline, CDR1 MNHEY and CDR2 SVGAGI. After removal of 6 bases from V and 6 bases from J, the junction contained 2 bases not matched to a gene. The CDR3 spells CASRGDRGNSPLHF. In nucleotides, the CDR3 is TGTGCCAGCAGGGGGGACAGGGGTAATTCACCCCTCCACTTT.